This T cell receptor beta chain was identified during a study of T cell responses to AZD1222 COVID-19 vaccine. Broader study findings: After two AZD1222 doses, spike-specific TCR breadth and depth rose versus day 0. Donors in the cohort were predominantly white British and more often female, and clonal diversity was possibly underestimated. Across the whole spike, CD4 TCRs peaked at regions 160-218 and 743-854.

Samples with a second dose at about 4 or about 12 weeks were pooled together. About this clone: Its specificity is not known.

The protocol was immunoSEQ multiplex PCR, while the TCRdb copy is restricted to in-frame clones and leaves out a portion. Of tens of thousands of clones listed, just over 90% are singletons. The V end was cut by 7 bases, the J end by 2 bases, with 12 bases between. The CDR3 length is 13 residues. Per germline, CDR1 SGHNT and CDR2 YYREEE (reference sequence). The chain uses TRBV5-4 and TRBJ1-1; tentatively, D is TRBD1 (5 bases). Material: peripheral blood, obtained 28 days after the second AZD1222 dose. The TCR sequence derives from an adult who received the AZD1222 COVID-19 vaccine. In DNA form, the CDR3 reads TGTGCCAGCTCCGGGGGAAGAAACACTGAAGCTTTCTTT. Its translation is CASSGGRNTEAFF.